These 15 T cell receptor beta chains originate from one sample sequenced in a study of blood T cells in healthy people across ages. A second PCR, run for roughly 6 to 11 cycles, used a sample-barcoded 5' primer plus a J-beta primer mix. TCRdb redid the calling of the 5' RACE reads with MiXCR, one entry per CDR3 protein. The sample shows roughly 1,300,000 distinct CDR3 sequences, roughly 60% of them seen only once. Sample: blood. These receptors came from a man between 18 and 35 years old in good health.

Only a few counts were recorded for this clonotype. The chain couples TRBV3-1 to TRBJ2-1; TRBD2 agrees at 16 bases. V was pared by 4 bases and J by 6 bases, with 6 bases of the junction left unmatched. The CDR3 covers 17 residues. Germline loops: CDR1 LGHDT, CDR2 YNNKEL (reference sequence). The DNA for the CDR3 is TGTGCCAGCAGCCTCGGGACTAGCGGGGGGGCCGGCAATGAGCAGTTCTTC. It yields the protein CASSLGTSGGAGNEQFF.

The V call is TRBV7-2, the J call TRBJ2-7; 7 bases match TRBD1. CDR1 and CDR2 from the germline V gene are SGHTA and FQGNSA. CDR3 size: 15 residues. The J segment lost 2 bases and the V segment lost 1 base, leaving 5 bases of the junction unmatched. The CDR3 is CASSLVSGTAYEQYF. The CDR3 DNA reads as TGTGCCAGCAGCTTAGTGTCCGGGACAGCCTACGAGCAGTACTTC.

This clonotype was seen just once. This chain connects TRBV9 to TRBJ2-1; maybe TRBD1 (5 bases). Per the germline V gene, CDR1 is SGDLS and CDR2 is YYNGEE. The CDR3 is 14 amino acids. Trimming cost V 6 bases and J 9 bases, with 19 bases left between them. CDR3 nucleotides: TGTGCCAGCACCAAGGACATGGGCCCCGGTGAGCAGTTCTTC. This sequence encodes CASTKDMGPGEQFF.

The V call is TRBV25-1, the J call TRBJ2-5; D gene unclear. V lost 5 bases and J 3 bases, leaving 19 bases between the germline ends. Germline CDR1 reads MGHDK; CDR2 reads SYGVNS. The CDR3 covers 16 residues. Written as DNA, the CDR3 is TGTGCCAGCAGTTACGGCGCCAGGCTCCGTGAAGAGACCCAGTACTTC. It codes for CASSYGARLREETQYF.

This sequence joins TRBV12-3 or TRBV12-4 and TRBJ2-1; TRBD2 aligns across 7 bases. V dropped 6 bases and J dropped 15; count of bases not matched to a gene: 8. CDR3 size: 11 residues. The CDR3 is CASSERGGPFF. The CDR3 DNA is TGTGCCAGCAGCGAGCGGGGTGGTCCGTTCTTC.

This sequence joins TRBV5-1 and TRBJ2-3; perhaps D is TRBD1 or TRBD2 (7 bases each). Trimming took 4 bases from V and 5 from J, leaving 29 bases between them. Per the germline V gene, CDR1 is SGHRS and CDR2 is YFSETQ. The CDR3 has 19 residues. In DNA form, the CDR3 reads TGCGCCAGCAGCCCGGACAGGAGTATGGCGGGGGCCCATGTAGATACGCAGTATTTT. Translating it yields CASSPDRSMAGAHVDTQYF.

J is TRBJ2-1 and V is TRBV29-1; possible D gene TRBD2, 5 bases. Germline V gene lookup returns CDR1 SQVTM and CDR2 ANQGSEA. CDR3 size: 14 residues. The V end lost 4 bases, the J end lost 4 bases, and 14 bases lay between the germline ends. CDR3 residues: CSVARATVYNEQFF. DNA for the CDR3: TGCAGCGTTGCGCGGGCGACTGTTTACAATGAGCAGTTCTTC.

This clonotype occurred a few times. The V and J genes are TRBV10-3 and TRBJ2-4; D possibly corresponds to TRBD2 (5 bases). TRBJ2-5 matches the DNA end more closely, so the J call is doubtful. The germline gives CDR1 ENHRY, CDR2 SYGVKD. There are 15 residues in the CDR3. CDR3 nucleotides: TGTGCCATCAGTGAGTCGTATAAGGGAGCCGAGACCCAGTACTTC. Its translation: CAISESYKGAETQYF.

V is TRBV7-9 and J is TRBJ2-3; 8 positions agree with TRBD1. With 4 bases clipped from V and 6 bases from J, the junction kept 9 bases outside the gene matches. The CDR3 loop spans 15 amino acids. Germline V gene sequence: CDR1 SEHNR, CDR2 FQNEAQ (reference sequence). The CDR3 is CASSSNDRGLDTQYF. The CDR3 nucleotides read TGTGCCAGCAGCTCAAATGACAGGGGTCTGGATACGCAGTATTTT.

This clonotype was seen a handful of times. V gene TRBV10-3 combines with J gene TRBJ1-5; D uncertain. With 4 bases removed from V and 2 bases from J, the gap between germline ends came to 15 bases. This CDR3 has 16 amino acids. Germline CDR1 reads ENHRY; CDR2 reads SYGVKD. CDR3 protein: CAISAAGSPGNQPQHF. CDR3 coding DNA: TGTGCCATCAGTGCCGCCGGGTCCCCAGGCAATCAGCCCCAGCATTTT.

In the case of this clonotype: Sequence at one end of the junction differs from germline and may be a read error. This chain connects TRBV7-7 to TRBJ1-4; no clear D gene. Germline lookup yields CDR1 SSHAT and CDR2 FNYEAQ (reference sequence). The CDR3 is 14 amino acids. The chain's CDR3 is CASSPDGSNEKLFF. Here the CDR3 DNA reads TGTGCTAGCAGCCCTGACGGATCTAATGAAAAACTGTTTTTT.

This chain links TRBV29-1 with TRBJ2-5; no reliable D call. Germline lookup yields CDR1 SQVTM and CDR2 ANQGSEA. Trimming removed 1 base at V and 12 bases at J, with 15 bases between. The CDR3 covers 12 residues. Written as DNA, the CDR3 is TGCAGCGTTGAAGGGCCCGAGCTTTCCGAGTACTTC. Protein: CSVEGPELSEYF.

V usage is TRBV28 and J usage is TRBJ1-1; possibly TRBD1 for D (6 bases). The V gene lost 5 bases and the J gene lost 0 bases, with 16 bases spanning the gap. The CDR3 length is 16 residues. The germline V gene has CDR1 MDHEN and CDR2 SYDVKM. CDR3 sequence reads: CASSLPRDIMNTEAFF. In DNA form, the CDR3 reads TGTGCCAGCAGTCTCCCCCGGGACATCATGAACACTGAAGCTTTCTTT. The full variable domain, rest sourced from reference TRBV28 and TRBJ1-1, is DVKVTQSSRYLVKRTGEKVFLECVQDMDHENMFWYRQDPGLGLRLIYFSYDVKMKEKGDIPEGYSVSREKKERFSLILESASTNQTSMYLCASSLPRDIMNTEAFFGQGTRLTVV.

The chain joins TRBV5-1 to TRBJ2-4; TRBD1 might be the D (5 bases). Trimming stripped 3 bases from V and 6 bases from J, with 13 bases between. The CDR3 length is 14 residues. CDR1 SGHRS and CDR2 YFSETQ come from the germline V gene. The CDR3 nucleotides read TGCGCCAGCAGCTCTGGGGCCCAGGGAAACATTCAGTACTTC. It codes for CASSSGAQGNIQYF.

This chain uses TRBV5-1 with TRBJ2-3, with D perhaps TRBD1 (5 bases). Germline CDR1 SGHRS, CDR2 YFSETQ. This CDR3 contains 14 residues. V was cut by 3 bases and J by 1 base, with 9 bases left in between. CDR3 nucleotides: TGCGCCAGCAGCTCTGTAGGGGGCACAGATACGCAGTATTTT. Protein sequence: CASSSVGGTDTQYF.